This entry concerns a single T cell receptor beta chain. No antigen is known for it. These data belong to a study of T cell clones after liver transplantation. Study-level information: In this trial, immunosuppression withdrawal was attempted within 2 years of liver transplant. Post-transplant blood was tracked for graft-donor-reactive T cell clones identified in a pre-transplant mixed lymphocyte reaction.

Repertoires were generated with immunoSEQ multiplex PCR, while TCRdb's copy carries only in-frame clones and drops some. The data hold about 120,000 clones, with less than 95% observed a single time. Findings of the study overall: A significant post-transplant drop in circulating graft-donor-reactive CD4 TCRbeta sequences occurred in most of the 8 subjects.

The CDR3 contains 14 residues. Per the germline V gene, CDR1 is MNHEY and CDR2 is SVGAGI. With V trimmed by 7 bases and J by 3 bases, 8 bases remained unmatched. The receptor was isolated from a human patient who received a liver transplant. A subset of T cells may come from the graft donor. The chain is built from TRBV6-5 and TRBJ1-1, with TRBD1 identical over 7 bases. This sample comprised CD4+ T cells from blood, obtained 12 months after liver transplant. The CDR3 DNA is TGTGCCAGCATTAGGACAGGTGTGGACACTGAAGCTTTCTTT. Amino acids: CASIRTGVDTEAFF.